A selection of T cell receptor beta chains follows, all from one sample in a study of radiotherapy plus CTLA-4 blockade in lung cancer. Data came from immunoSEQ multiplex PCR; TCRdb stores just in-frame clones and leaves some out. Found here are 30,000 to 40,000 clones, around 75% of them singletons; the top ten hold approximately 14%. The sequences come from peripheral blood, collected from a patient treated with radiotherapy plus ipilimumab. The receptors were gathered from a human donor with non-small cell lung cancer that progressed on radiotherapy plus ipilimumab. CDR3s include the opening cysteine and the closing phenylalanine or tryptophan. D genes are given only for firm matches. Clone size is shown for a subset of rows, as once, few, many or a class of expanded clone.

d_call	clone_size	v_call	j_call	cdr3_nt	cdr3_aa
-	-	TRBV18	TRBJ2-7	TGTGCCAGCTCATCCAGGTTAAGCTCCTACGAGCAGTACTTC	CASSSRLSSYEQYF
-	-	TRBV28	TRBJ1-2	TGTGCCAGCAACGGACCGAACTATGGCTACACCTTC	CASNGPNYGYTF
TRBD2	-	TRBV7-2	TRBJ2-7	TGTGCCAGCAGCTTCCAAGGCGGGGGGCTAAGCGACGAGCAGTACTTC	CASSFQGGGLSDEQYF
-	-	TRBV19	TRBJ1-5	TGTGCCACCGCCTCGGGACAAGCCAAAAATCAGCCCCAGCATTTT	CATASGQAKNQPQHF
TRBD2	-	TRBV5-1	TRBJ2-5	TGCGCCAGCAGCTTAAGCGGGAGTCCCCAAGAGACCCAGTACTTC	CASSLSGSPQETQYF
-	few	TRBV11-2	TRBJ2-7	TGTGCCAGCAGCTTCAGTACCCCGACCTACGAGCAGTACTTC	CASSFSTPTYEQYF
TRBD2	-	TRBV2	TRBJ2-2	TGTGCCAGCGGTTCCGGGACTAGGGGGTGGGGGCTGTTTTTT	CASGSGTRGWGLFF
-	-	TRBV2	TRBJ2-6	TGTGCCAGCAGTGAAGGGATCAACGTCCTGACTTTC	CASSEGINVLTF
-	-	TRBV4-1	TRBJ1-4	TGCGCCAGCAGCCAAGATCATTTGGAAAAACTGTTTTTT	CASSQDHLEKLFF
TRBD2	once	TRBV28	TRBJ2-3	TGTGCCAGCAGTCCTCTGCGGGAGGGCCCAGATACGCAGTATTTT	CASSPLREGPDTQYF